A selection of T cell receptor beta chains follows, all from one sample in a study of blood T cell repertoires in COVID-19. The table came from immunoSEQ multiplex PCR; TCRdb's copy has only in-frame clones and leaves some out. This sample yields 200,000 or so clones, of which 80% are seen a single time; about 7.7% belongs to the top ten. The sequenced material came from PBMCs or T cells enriched from blood (not recorded which). Receptor source: a woman aged 40 to 50 with acute COVID-19. The CDR3 runs from the conserved cysteine through the conserved F or W. The order of the fields is D gene, J gene, V gene, CDR3 protein. D genes are given only for firm matches.

TRBD2	TRBJ2-3	TRBV2	CASKASGGPVPVHTQYF
NA	TRBJ2-6	TRBV7-2	CASSLVGRISGANVLTF
TRBD2	TRBJ2-5	TRBV5-1	CASSLGLAPNRGTQYF
NA	TRBJ1-3	TRBV28	CASSQTDRSSGNTIYF
TRBD2	TRBJ2-7	TRBV11-2	CASSLDWAGAIAYEQYF
TRBD1	TRBJ1-5	TRBV24-1	CATSDGVGTGNNQPQHF
NA	TRBJ2-1	TRBV2	CASSVSFVGNEQFF
NA	TRBJ1-5	TRBV30	CAWSPSPYQPQHF
TRBD1	TRBJ2-1	TRBV19	CASSIRGQGRRNEQFF
NA	TRBJ1-5	TRBV20-1	CSASKFTTAYSNQPQHF
TRBD1	TRBJ1-2	TRBV5-4	CASSLEQGVRGYTF
NA	TRBJ1-3	TRBV7-2	CASSLISGNTIYF
TRBD1	TRBJ2-2	TRBV27	CASCRIAGQGPTGELFF
NA	TRBJ1-1	TRBV27	CASRVGQIMNTEAFF
TRBD1	TRBJ1-1	TRBV7-2	CASRYGQGTEAFF
TRBD1	TRBJ1-5	TRBV9	CASSLGQGGGQPQHF
TRBD1	TRBJ2-4	TRBV7-8	CASSLGRSGTGINF
NA	TRBJ1-2	TRBV5-1	CASSLGRGGDGYTF
NA	TRBJ2-7	TRBV12-3/TRBV12-4	CASRPPGVYEQYF
NA	TRBJ1-2	TRBV28	CASSLGAGPTYTF
NA	TRBJ1-6	TRBV5-4	CASRQDNSPLHF
NA	TRBJ1-1	TRBV28	CASSRGRGFEAFF
NA	TRBJ1-1	TRBV27	CASSKPGPGGYTEAFF